This passage covers 14 T cell receptor beta chains from one sample sequenced in a study of control samples from healthy donors and cancer patients. Clones were sequenced by immunoSEQ multiplex PCR, and TCRdb holds only the in-frame ones, with some missing. Of 100,000 to 150,000 clones in the sample, approximately 87% were seen once. The sample comprised blood. The receptors were gathered from a man in his 60s in good health.

The CDR3 sequence: CASRWGVETQYF. The CDR3 DNA reads as TGTGCCAGCAGGTGGGGCGTAGAGACCCAGTACTTC. This chain links TRBV28 with TRBJ2-5; D is possibly TRBD1 (5 bases). This CDR3 contains 12 residues. CDR1 MDHEN and CDR2 SYDVKM come from the germline V gene. V lost 6 bases and J 4 bases, leaving 9 bases between the germline ends. Complete variable domain (other parts from reference TRBV28 and TRBJ2-5): DVKVTQSSRYLVKRTGEKVFLECVQDMDHENMFWYRQDPGLGLRLIYFSYDVKMKEKGDIPEGYSVSREKKERFSLILESASTNQTSMYLCASRWGVETQYFGPGTRLLVL.

The V call is TRBV5-5, the J call TRBJ1-2; no reliable D call. CDR1 SGHKS and CDR2 YYEKEE come from the germline V gene (reference sequence). The CDR3 has 17 residues. The V and J ends lost 0 bases and 4 bases respectively, with 19 bases between them. CDR3 coding DNA: TGTGCCAGCAGCTTGGGAGTACAGTCAACACCCAGCTATGGCTACACCTTC. This translates into CASSLGVQSTPSYGYTF.

V gene TRBV11-2 combines with J gene TRBJ1-3; tentative D call: TRBD1 (6 bases). This CDR3 is 18 amino acids long. Germline loops: CDR1 SGHAT, CDR2 FQNNGV. Trimming cost V 2 bases and J 1 base, with 18 bases left between them. The CDR3 coding sequence is TGTGCCAGCAGCTTAAGAACAGGGCTCATGTCATCTGGAAACACCATATATTTT. This sequence encodes CASSLRTGLMSSGNTIYF. Complete variable domain (other parts from reference TRBV11-2 and TRBJ1-3): EAGVAQSPRYKIIEKRQSVAFWCNPISGHATLYWYQQILGQGPKLLIQFQNNGVVDDSQLPKDRFSAERLKGVDSTLKIQPAKLEDSAVYLCASSLRTGLMSSGNTIYFGEGSWLTVV.

In this sample, this clone turned up once. This chain connects TRBV28 to TRBJ2-7, with 7 bases that match TRBD1. Germline CDR1 MDHEN, CDR2 SYDVKM. Unmatched junction bases numbered 3, after V lost 9 bases and J lost 4 bases. This CDR3 region has 11 residues. CDR3: CASRDRYEQYF. The CDR3, as DNA: TGTGCCAGTAGGGACAGATACGAGCAGTACTTC.

The chain couples TRBV3-1 (or the pseudogene TRBV3-2) to TRBJ1-1, with D tentatively TRBD1 (6 bases). The CDR3 loop spans 16 amino acids. Trimming removed 3 bases at V and 10 bases at J, with 24 bases between. Germline assignment: CDR1 LGHDT and CDR2 YNNKEL (reference sequence). CDR3 DNA: TGTGCCAGCAGCCATTCGACAGGATTTCCCCTGGCCGGAGCTTTCTTT. It codes for CASSHSTGFPLAGAFF.

The chain is built from TRBV30 and TRBJ1-2, with 7 bases lining up with TRBD1. The CDR3 extends over 13 amino acids. Germline lookup yields CDR1 GTSNPN and CDR2 SVGIG (reference sequence). Losses at the gene ends were 1 base for V and 5 bases for J; bases not matched to a gene: 4. The CDR3 loop is CAWSGTGEYGYTF. CDR3 sequence (DNA): TGTGCCTGGAGTGGGACAGGAGAATATGGCTACACCTTC. The full variable domain, completed using reference TRBV30 and TRBJ1-2, is SQTIHQWPATLVQPVGSPLSLECTVEGTSNPNLYWYRQAAGRGLQLLFYSVGIGQISSEVPQNLSASRPQDRQFILSSKKLLLSDSGFYLCAWSGTGEYGYTFGSGTRLTVV.

The rearrangement uses TRBV6-4 and TRBJ1-4; D is ambiguous. V was clipped by 6 bases and J by 7 bases, with 12 bases between them. Germline V gene lookup returns CDR1 MRHNA and CDR2 SNTAGT. The CDR3 has 13 amino acids. In DNA form, the CDR3 reads TGTGCCAGCAGCCAGGAATCGGGTGAAAAACTGTTTTTT. The encoded protein is CASSQESGEKLFF.

This rearrangement joins TRBV18 to TRBJ1-1, with D possibly being TRBD1 (5 bases). V was pared by 3 bases and J by 1 base, with 15 bases between. The length of the CDR3 is 16 residues. Germline CDR1 reads KGHSH; CDR2 reads LQKENI. CDR3 amino acids: CASSPGRGSENTEAFF. The CDR3 coding sequence is TGTGCCAGCTCACCGGGGAGGGGATCGGAGAACACTGAAGCTTTCTTT.

The chain combines TRBV3-1 (or the pseudogene TRBV3-2) with TRBJ2-7, with 12 bases fitting TRBD1. This CDR3 has 15 residues. Per the germline V gene, CDR1 is LGHDT and CDR2 is YNNKEL (reference sequence). The V and J ends lost 1 base and 6 bases, in that order; junction bases with no gene match: 4. Here the CDR3 DNA reads TGTGCCAGCAGCCAAGGGGACAGGGGGCTGGGCGAGCAGTACTTC. It specifies CASSQGDRGLGEQYF.

This sequence joins TRBV18 and TRBJ2-5; D gene uncertain. Germline CDR1 KGHSH, CDR2 LQKENI. The CDR3 consists of 15 residues. Between the trimmed V and J ends, which lost 3 bases and 5 bases, there was a span of 16 bases. The CDR3 spells CASSPPGHQGETQYF. CDR3 bases: TGTGCCAGCTCACCTCCGGGCCACCAAGGGGAGACCCAGTACTTC.

The chain recombines TRBV19 with TRBJ2-7, with D unclear. Trimming stripped 1 base from V and 0 bases from J, with 13 bases between. CDR3 length: 16 residues. The V gene's germline CDR1 is LNHDA and CDR2 SQIVND (reference sequence). This CDR3 reads CASSIAAGGASYEQYF. DNA for the CDR3: TGTGCCAGTAGTATAGCGGCCGGCGGAGCCTCCTACGAGCAGTACTTC.

The rearrangement uses TRBV5-1 and TRBJ1-2; D gene uncertain. Germline CDR1 reads SGHRS; CDR2 reads YFSETQ. This CDR3 is 18 amino acids long. Trimming removed 0 bases at V and 4 bases at J, with 22 bases between. The CDR3 DNA sequence: TGCGCCAGCAGCTTGGCTTCAGTGTGGCAGGCCAACTCCTATGGCTACACCTTC. It specifies CASSLASVWQANSYGYTF.

This clone has just one count. The chain has TRBV21-1 and TRBJ1-1; the table's D gene call, TRBD1, was not cross checked with the DNA. TRBV21-1 is recorded as a pseudogene. The CDR3 is 15 amino acids. In DNA form, the CDR3 reads TGTGCCAGCAGCTCATCCCGGACAGGGAGGGCTGAAGCTTTCTTT. Protein: CASSSSRTGRAEAFF.

V usage is TRBV5-6 and J usage is TRBJ2-7, with a weak D call TRBD1 (5 bases). Between the trimmed V and J ends, which lost 0 bases and 2 bases, there was a span of 6 bases. The CDR3 covers 13 residues. Germline V lookup: CDR1 SGHDT, CDR2 YYEEEE. The CDR3 reads CASSLGGPYEQYF. In DNA form, the CDR3 reads TGTGCCAGCAGCTTGGGGGGCCCCTACGAGCAGTACTTC.